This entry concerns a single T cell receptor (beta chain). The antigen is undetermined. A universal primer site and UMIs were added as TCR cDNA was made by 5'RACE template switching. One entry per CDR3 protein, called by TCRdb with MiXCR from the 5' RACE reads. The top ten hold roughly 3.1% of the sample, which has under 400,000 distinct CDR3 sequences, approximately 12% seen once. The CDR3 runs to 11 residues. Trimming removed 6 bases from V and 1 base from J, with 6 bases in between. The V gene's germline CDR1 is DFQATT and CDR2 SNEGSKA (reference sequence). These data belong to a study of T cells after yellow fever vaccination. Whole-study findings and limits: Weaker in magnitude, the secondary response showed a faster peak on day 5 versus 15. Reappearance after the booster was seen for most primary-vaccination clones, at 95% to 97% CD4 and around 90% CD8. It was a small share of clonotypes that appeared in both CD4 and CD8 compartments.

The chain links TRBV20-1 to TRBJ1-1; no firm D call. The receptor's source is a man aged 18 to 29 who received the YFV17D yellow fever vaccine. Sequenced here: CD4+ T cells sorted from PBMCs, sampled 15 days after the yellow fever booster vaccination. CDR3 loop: CSALSNTEAFF. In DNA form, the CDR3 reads TGCAGTGCCCTTTCGAACACTGAAGCTTTCTTT.